One sample yielded the 22 T cell receptor beta chains listed below, sequenced in a study of a mutant IDH1 vaccine in newly diagnosed glioma. Time point in this sample: baseline, week 1 (first vaccination visit). The treatment here: pre-vaccination baseline after standard-of-care therapy. TCRdb's copy holds only in-frame clones and misses some; the assay was immunoSEQ multiplex PCR. The sample has tens of thousands of clones, 91% seen once. The input for sequencing was PBMCs, taken from a glioma patient treated with radiotherapy, temozolomide or both. Every receptor here comes from a man under 40 with glioma.

The chain couples TRBV29-1 to TRBJ2-2, with 11 bases fitting TRBD1. V dropped 7 bases and J dropped 4; count of bases not matched to a gene: 5. In germline, CDR1 is SQVTM, CDR2 ANQGSEA. The CDR3 has 14 amino acids. CDR3: CSGLGQGVTGELFF. The CDR3 DNA sequence: TGCAGCGGGCTGGGACAGGGGGTCACCGGGGAGCTGTTTTTT.

The rearrangement links TRBV5-1 to TRBJ2-7; 10 nucleotides agree with TRBD2. The trim removed 0 bases at V and 3 bases at J, leaving 21 bases unmatched. This CDR3 is built from 21 residues. CDR1 is SGHRS, CDR2 YFSETQ, per germline. The CDR3: CASSLAFGDRPGTSAVYEQYF. The DNA for the CDR3 is TGCGCCAGCAGCTTGGCCTTCGGGGACAGGCCCGGGACTAGCGCCGTCTACGAGCAGTACTTC.

This chain connects TRBV7-8 to TRBJ2-5, with 9 positions matching TRBD2. From germline, CDR1 is SGHVS and CDR2 FQNEAQ. The CDR3 is 17 amino acids. The V segment lost 1 base and the J segment 4 bases; nucleotides outside the gene matches: 10. This CDR3 is CASSLGRSLAGRETQYF. As DNA, the CDR3 is TGTGCCAGCAGCTTAGGCAGGAGTCTAGCGGGACGAGAGACCCAGTACTTC.

This sequence joins TRBV2 and TRBJ1-1; 9 bases match TRBD1. Per the germline V gene, CDR1 is SNHLY and CDR2 is FYNNEI. V was clipped by 5 bases and J by 5 bases; unmatched bases: 6. CDR3 size: 14 residues. CDR3 sequence reads: CASSRGQGGTEAFF. The DNA of the CDR3 is TGTGCCAGCAGTAGGGGACAGGGAGGGACTGAAGCTTTCTTT. Drawing the rest from reference TRBV2 and TRBJ1-1, the complete variable domain is EPEVTQTPSHQVTQMGQEVILRCVPISNHLYFYWYRQILGQKVEFLVSFYNNEISEKSEIFDDQFSVERPDGSNFTLKIRSTKLEDSAMYFCASSRGQGGTEAFFGQGTRLTVV.

V usage is TRBV5-1 and J usage is TRBJ2-5; no clear D. The CDR3 sequence is 16 residues long. Trimming removed 1 base from V and 1 base from J, with 14 bases in between. Germline CDR1 is SGHRS and CDR2 is YFSETQ. The DNA for the CDR3 is TGCGCCAGCAGCTTGTGGGCGGAGATGGGCCAAGAGACCCAGTACTTC. Its translation is CASSLWAEMGQETQYF.

The chain links TRBV6-6 to TRBJ1-2; no firm D call. CDR1 and CDR2 (germline): MNHNY, SVGAGI (reference sequence). The CDR3 spans 14 residues. V lost 5 bases to trimming and J lost 0 bases, with 10 bases between them. The CDR3 reads CASSPPESNYGYTF. In DNA form, the CDR3 reads TGTGCCAGCAGTCCCCCAGAGTCTAACTATGGCTACACCTTC.

This clone was seen a handful of times. For the CDR3, the DNA is TGTGCCTCCGACGGGGGGCTGACTGAAGCTTTCTTT. As protein: CASDGGLTEAFF. The chain combines TRBV30 with TRBJ1-1; possible D gene TRBD1, 6 bases. The V and J ends lost 7 bases and 5 bases respectively, with 14 bases between them. Germline V CDR1 and CDR2: GTSNPN, SVGIG (reference sequence). The CDR3 length is 12 residues.

This rearrangement joins TRBV30 to TRBJ1-1, with D tentatively TRBD1 (6 bases). The V end was cut by 7 bases, the J end by 8 bases, with 17 bases between. CDR1 is GTSNPN, CDR2 SVGIG, per germline (reference sequence). The CDR3 covers 12 residues. CDR3 loop: CASRGGRLEAFF. As DNA, the CDR3 is TGTGCCTCCCGAGGGGGGAGGTTAGAAGCTTTCTTT. Full variable domain (outside the CDR3, taken from reference TRBV30 and TRBJ1-1): SQTIHQWPATLVQPVGSPLSLECTVEGTSNPNLYWYRQAAGRGLQLLFYSVGIGQISSEVPQNLSASRPQDRQFILSSKKLLLSDSGFYLCASRGGRLEAFFGQGTRLTVV.

V is TRBV15 and J is TRBJ2-7; D uncertain. The germline V and J ends were trimmed by 0 bases and 3 bases, with 6 bases remaining between them. Germline loops: CDR1 LNHNV, CDR2 YYDKDF (reference sequence). CDR3 length: 13 amino acids. Here the CDR3 reads CATSRDGVYEQYF. Written as DNA, the CDR3 is TGTGCCACCAGCAGAGATGGGGTCTACGAGCAGTACTTC.

The table lists this clone with a few counts. The CDR3 spells CAWRLAGTTDTQYF. The CDR3 DNA reads TGTGCCTGGAGACTAGCGGGGACCACAGATACGCAGTATTTT. This chain links TRBV30 with TRBJ2-3; 10 bases align to TRBD2. The CDR3 spans 14 residues. V dropped 3 bases and J dropped 2; count of bases not matched to a gene: 2. The germline V gene has CDR1 GTSNPN and CDR2 SVGIG (reference sequence).

The V gene is TRBV5-1, the J gene TRBJ2-2, with 9 nucleotides matching TRBD1. Losses at the gene ends were 4 bases for V and 6 bases for J; bases not matched to a gene: 13. The CDR3 spans 17 residues. The germline CDR1 and CDR2 sequences are SGHRS and YFSETQ. CDR3 bases: TGCGCCAGCAGCGTGGACCTCGGGACAGGGAGGCCCGGGGAGCTGTTTTTT. Translating it yields CASSVDLGTGRPGELFF.

This clone was found a few times. CDR3 protein: CASSEKLAGVDTQYF. CDR3 sequence (DNA): TGTGCCAGCAGTGAAAAACTAGCGGGAGTAGATACGCAGTATTTT. The chain carries TRBV6-4 and TRBJ2-3, with 11 nucleotides matching TRBD2. The germline CDR1 and CDR2 sequences are MRHNA and SNTAGT. Unmatched junction bases numbered 4, after V lost 3 bases and J lost 5 bases. CDR3 size: 15 residues.

This clone was seen just once. DNA of the CDR3: TGTGCCAGCAGTGGGACAGACGCGAACACCGGGGAGCTGTTTTTT. It encodes CASSGTDANTGELFF. This chain uses TRBV25-1 with TRBJ2-2; maybe TRBD1 (6 bases). This CDR3 comprises 15 residues. CDR1 and CDR2 (germline): MGHDK, SYGVNS. V lost 4 bases and J 0 bases, leaving 9 bases between the germline ends.

The rearrangement uses TRBV6-4 and TRBJ2-2; 7 bases fit TRBD2. The V segment lost 8 bases and the J segment 2 bases; nucleotides outside the gene matches: 5. Germline V gene data show CDR1 as MRHNA and CDR2 as SNTAGT. The CDR3 length is 14 residues. DNA for the CDR3: TGTGCCAGCGCAGCGGGGATAAACACCGGGGAGCTGTTTTTT. It translates to CASAAGINTGELFF.

The chain employs TRBV5-1 and TRBJ1-1, with 7 bases matching TRBD1. The germline V gene has CDR1 SGHRS and CDR2 YFSETQ. J gave up 5 bases and V 0 bases, and 10 bases lay outside the gene matches. This CDR3 spans 16 amino acids. The CDR3 region is CASSLGSGRGGTEAFF. CDR3 nucleotides: TGCGCCAGCAGCTTGGGGTCGGGCAGGGGGGGAACTGAAGCTTTCTTT.

The chain carries TRBV6-1 and TRBJ1-5, with D possibly being TRBD1 (6 bases). CDR3 length equals 14 residues. Trimming removed 6 bases from V and 0 bases from J, with 9 bases in between. Germline values: CDR1 MNHNS, CDR2 SASEGT. The CDR3, as DNA: TGTGCCAGCAGGCGGACAGATAGCAATCAGCCCCAGCATTTT. Translation: CASRRTDSNQPQHF.

The chain couples TRBV5-1 to TRBJ1-2, with TRBD1 matching over 9 bases. The CDR3 length is 16 residues. CDR1 is SGHRS, CDR2 YFSETQ, per germline. Trimming took 0 bases from V and 4 from J; bases not matched to a gene: 7. The CDR3 nucleotides are TGCGCCAGCAGCTTGGCCCCTCTGGGACAGGGCTATGGCTACACCTTC. Residues: CASSLAPLGQGYGYTF.

This clone is labeled medium-sized. The rearrangement joins TRBV6-4 to TRBJ2-2; 8 nucleotides match TRBD2. This CDR3 has 14 residues. Germline V gives CDR1 MRHNA, CDR2 SNTAGT. The junction had 6 bases not matched to a gene; V was cut back by 11 bases and J by 1 base. The DNA of the CDR3 is TGTGCCCGTTTCGGGGGGGGGAACACCGGGGAGCTGTTTTTT. It is translated as CARFGGGNTGELFF.

This rearrangement joins TRBV9 to TRBJ1-1, with TRBD1 as a possible D gene (5 bases). The V gene's germline CDR1 is SGDLS and CDR2 YYNGEE. The CDR3 loop spans 15 amino acids. Trimming took 0 bases from V and 0 from J, leaving 9 bases between them. The DNA for the CDR3 is TGTGCCAGCAGCGTAGGGGGGTTTATGAACACTGAAGCTTTCTTT. Translated: CASSVGGFMNTEAFF.

This chain connects TRBV5-1 to TRBJ2-5; 9 bases agree with TRBD1. V shed 0 bases and J 3 bases; nucleotides not matched to a gene: 9. The CDR3 is 17 residues long. Germline-derived CDR1 and CDR2 are SGHRS and YFSETQ. CDR3 in DNA: TGCGCCAGCAGCTTGGCGTGGACAGGGGAGGGGGAAGAGACCCAGTACTTC. Translating it yields CASSLAWTGEGEETQYF.

This clone was observed once. J is TRBJ2-7 and V is TRBV10-3, with D uncertain. The CDR3 runs 15 residues. The ends were cut back, 4 bases at V and 0 bases at J, with 13 bases in the middle. CDR1 is ENHRY and CDR2 is SYGVKD in the germline V gene. Here the CDR3 DNA reads TGTGCCATCAGTGGACCCTCGAGTAGCTCCTACGAGCAGTACTTC. It encodes CAISGPSSSSYEQYF.

The rearrangement joins TRBV9 to TRBJ2-2; TRBD2 matches 7 bases. CDR1 SGDLS and CDR2 YYNGEE come from the germline V gene. The V and J ends lost 4 bases and 5 bases, in that order; junction bases with no gene match: 11. This CDR3 has 16 amino acids. CDR3 loop: CASSPRGDGDTGELFF. The CDR3 DNA sequence: TGTGCCAGCAGCCCCCGGGGGGATGGGGATACCGGGGAGCTGTTTTTT.